These 31 T cell receptor beta chains share one sample of origin, sequenced in a study of T cell responses to AZD1222 COVID-19 vaccine. Repertoires were generated with immunoSEQ multiplex PCR, while TCRdb's copy carries only in-frame clones and drops some. The sample lists about 160,000 clones, 94% seen once, with about 1.3% in the top ten. Here the sequenced sample was peripheral blood, taken on day 0 of AZD1222 vaccination. The source is an adult in good health.

V is TRBV6-2 or TRBV6-3 and J is TRBJ2-7; D possibly corresponds to TRBD1 (7 bases). The ends were cut back, 3 bases at V and 5 bases at J, with 17 bases in the middle. The CDR3 is 15 amino acids. The germline CDR1 and CDR2 sequences are MNHEY and SVGEGT. The CDR3 region is CASSYSLDREDEQYV. Here the CDR3 DNA reads TGTGCCAGCAGTTATAGCCTTGACAGGGAGGACGAGCAGTACGTC.

This clone was recorded once. The J gene is TRBJ2-3, the V gene TRBV6-4; D is perhaps TRBD2 (7 bases). Germline V CDR1 and CDR2: MRHNA, SNTAGT. Deletions cut 4 bases from V and 1 base from J, with 12 bases between. This CDR3 is built from 15 residues. The CDR3 nucleotides are TGTGCCAGCAGTGGAGACGGGGGGCGCACAGATACGCAGTATTTT. As protein: CASSGDGGRTDTQYF.

V and J are TRBV4-1 and TRBJ1-2, with 7 bases aligning to TRBD1. The CDR3 runs 17 residues. V shed 1 base, J shed 3 bases, and the junction held 11 bases outside the gene matches. Germline V gene data show CDR1 as MGHRA and CDR2 as YSYEKL. The CDR3 coding sequence is TGCGCCAGCAGCCAAGCATTCCAAACAGGGGATCACTATGGCTACACCTTC. Its protein product is CASSQAFQTGDHYGYTF.

This rearrangement joins TRBV6-6 to TRBJ1-1; 7 positions match TRBD1. Losses at the gene ends were 5 bases for V and 1 base for J; bases not matched to a gene: 4. The V gene's germline CDR1 is MNHNY and CDR2 SVGAGI (reference sequence). This CDR3 is built from 14 residues. The CDR3: CASSPGQRNTEAFF. The CDR3 DNA reads as TGTGCCAGCAGTCCGGGACAGAGGAACACTGAAGCTTTCTTT.

The V call is TRBV7-9, the J call TRBJ1-5, with D possibly matching TRBD1 (5 bases). Germline V CDR1 and CDR2: SEHNR, FQNEAQ (reference sequence). V was clipped by 2 bases and J by 0 bases, with 8 bases between them. CDR3 length equals 15 residues. DNA for the CDR3: TGTGCCAGCAGCTTACAGGGTAATAGCAATCAGCCCCAGCATTTT. Translating it yields CASSLQGNSNQPQHF.

The gene calls are TRBV13 and TRBJ2-3; 9 bases agree with TRBD2. This CDR3 region has 16 residues. The V segment lost 5 bases and the J segment 0 bases; nucleotides outside the gene matches: 6. Germline values: CDR1 PRHDT, CDR2 FYEKMQ (reference sequence). In DNA, the CDR3 is TGTGCCAGCAGCGGTCGACTAGCGGTTAGCACAGATACGCAGTATTTT. It encodes CASSGRLAVSTDTQYF.

The chain has TRBV2 and TRBJ2-7, with D perhaps TRBD2 (6 bases). The germline V gene encodes CDR1 SNHLY and CDR2 FYNNEI. This CDR3 spans 17 amino acids. The V and J ends lost 0 bases and 4 bases respectively, with 19 bases between them. CDR3 bases: TGTGCCAGCAGTGAAGCGCTTCGGGTCGGGAGATTGTACGAGCAGTACGTC. This codes for CASSEALRVGRLYEQYV.

The chain uses TRBV4-2 and TRBJ2-1; 7 nucleotides agree with TRBD1. The CDR3 is made up of 18 amino acids. Trimming removed 0 bases from V and 1 base from J; junction bases left unmatched: 9. From germline, CDR1 is LGHNA and CDR2 YNFKEQ. DNA for the CDR3: TGTGCCAGCAGCCAAGAGTTAGGGGGCGGTCTATCCTACAATGAGCAGTTCTTC. This encodes CASSQELGGGLSYNEQFF.

This clone was counted a single time. This chain joins TRBV19 and TRBJ1-1, with unresolved D. Between the trimmed V and J ends, which lost 5 bases and 0 bases, there was a span of 13 bases. CDR1 and CDR2 (germline): LNHDA, SQIVND (reference sequence). The CDR3 is 15 amino acids. The CDR3 DNA sequence: TGTGCCAGTAGTCCCCTGGAAGGCCTGAACACTGAAGCTTTCTTT. Translating gives CASSPLEGLNTEAFF.

V and J are TRBV7-2 and TRBJ2-5; D might be TRBD2 (6 bases). CDR1 is SGHTA and CDR2 is FQGNSA in the germline V gene. Trimming shortened V by 5 bases and J by 5 bases, and 21 bases separated the two germline ends. The CDR3 runs to 16 residues. CDR3 region: CASSQGPGRGTETQYF. Written as DNA, the CDR3 is TGTGCCAGCAGCCAAGGCCCGGGACGGGGGACGGAGACCCAGTACTTC. The full variable domain, its missing parts supplied by reference TRBV7-2 and TRBJ2-5, is GAGVSQSPSNKVTEKGKDVELRCDPISGHTALYWYRQSLGQGLEFLIYFQGNSAPDKSGLPSDRFSAERTGGSVSTLTIQRTQQEDSAVYLCASSQGPGRGTETQYFGPGTRLLVL.

This chain uses TRBV6-5 with TRBJ1-4; D unresolved. The V end lost 10 bases, the J end lost 8 bases, and 17 bases lay between the germline ends. Germline V lookup: CDR1 MNHEY, CDR2 SVGAGI. This CDR3 contains 13 residues. CDR3 region: CATSSRRNEKLFF. CDR3 DNA: TGTGCCACCTCGAGCCGACGGAACGAAAAACTGTTTTTT.

The V call is TRBV9, the J call TRBJ1-3; 7 nucleotides agree with TRBD1. V lost 0 bases to trimming and J lost 0 bases; unmatched junction nucleotides: 0. There are 15 residues in the CDR3. CDR1 and CDR2 from the germline V gene are SGDLS and YYNGEE. CDR3 sequence (DNA): TGTGCCAGCAGCGTAGGGGACAGCTCTGGAAACACCATATATTTT. Translated, it gives CASSVGDSSGNTIYF.

The chain carries TRBV15 and TRBJ1-4; maybe TRBD1 (6 bases). The CDR3 spans 18 residues. The germline CDR1 and CDR2 sequences are LNHNV and YYDKDF (reference sequence). The ends were cut back, 0 bases at V and 7 bases at J, with 21 bases in the middle. CDR3 sequence: CATSRDSTSRGRSEKLFF. CDR3 nucleotide sequence: TGTGCCACCAGCAGAGATAGCACGTCAAGGGGGAGGAGTGAAAAACTGTTTTTT.

The chain employs TRBV28 and TRBJ1-6; D unclear. The CDR3 is 13 residues long. Germline V gives CDR1 MDHEN, CDR2 SYDVKM. V was clipped by 3 bases and J by 10 bases, with 10 bases between them. The CDR3 loop is CASSFRGGSPLHF. The CDR3 bases are TGTGCCAGCAGTTTCCGAGGAGGCTCACCCCTCCACTTT.

The chain joins TRBV5-1 to TRBJ1-1, with 10 positions matching TRBD1. Germline V gives CDR1 SGHRS, CDR2 YFSETQ. The CDR3 covers 15 residues. With V trimmed by 5 bases and J by 2 bases, 6 bases remained unmatched. CDR3 region: CASRSGQGHNTEAFF. In nucleotides, the CDR3 is TGCGCCAGCAGATCGGGACAGGGGCACAACACTGAAGCTTTCTTT.

This clone was seen only a few times. The CDR3 bases are TGTGCCAGCAGCTTAGTAGGGGGTTTAAATCAGCCCCAGCATTTT. It encodes CASSLVGGLNQPQHF. J is TRBJ1-5 and V is TRBV7-2, with D tentatively TRBD1 (6 bases). The V end was cut by 1 base, the J end by 4 bases, with 11 bases between. CDR1 is SGHTA and CDR2 is FQGNSA in the germline V gene. CDR3 length: 15 amino acids.

V usage is TRBV2 and J usage is TRBJ2-5, with 9 bases lining up with TRBD2. J lost 3 bases, V lost 7 bases, and 6 bases had no gene match. CDR3 size: 14 residues. Germline lookup yields CDR1 SNHLY and CDR2 FYNNEI. The CDR3 loop reads CASKRAGGKETQYF. CDR3 sequence (DNA): TGTGCCAGCAAACGGGCGGGAGGGAAAGAGACCCAGTACTTC.

DNA of the CDR3: TGTGCCAGTAGGCGAACTAGCGGGAGAGGTGATACGCAGTATTTT. Translation gives CASRRTSGRGDTQYF. The chain uses TRBV19 and TRBJ2-3; the match to TRBD2 covers 11 bases. The germline CDR1 and CDR2 sequences are LNHDA and SQIVND (reference sequence). CDR3 length: 15 residues. With V trimmed by 6 bases and J by 6 bases, 8 bases remained unmatched.

This sequence joins TRBV7-9 and TRBJ2-2, with D possibly called TRBD1 or TRBD2 (6 bases each). This CDR3 is 16 amino acids long. Trimming pared 5 bases from V and 4 bases from J, leaving 17 bases between. Germline assignment: CDR1 SEHNR and CDR2 FQNEAQ (reference sequence). The CDR3 protein is CASSPPQGGGTGELFF. The DNA for the CDR3 is TGTGCCAGCAGCCCACCCCAAGGGGGAGGCACCGGGGAGCTGTTTTTT. The complete variable domain, with remaining parts taken from reference TRBV7-9 and TRBJ2-2, reads DTGVSQNPRHKITKRGQNVTFRCDPISEHNRLYWYRQTLGQGPEFLTYFQNEAQLEKSRLLSDRFSAERPKGSFSTLEIQRTEQGDSAMYLCASSPPQGGGTGELFFGEGSRLTVL.

Only one count was recorded for this clone. This chain joins TRBV5-4 and TRBJ2-4; D possibly corresponds to TRBD2 (5 bases). CDR1 is SGHNT, CDR2 YYREEE, per germline (reference sequence). V was clipped by 0 bases and J by 8 bases, with 9 bases between them. The CDR3 is 13 residues long. CDR3 bases: TGTGCCAGCAGCTTGGAACCGGGGTACATTCAGTACTTC. This gives the protein CASSLEPGYIQYF.

The gene calls are TRBV4-1 and TRBJ2-5, with 12 bases aligning to TRBD2. The germline V gene has CDR1 MGHRA and CDR2 YSYEKL. CDR3 length: 18 residues. V dropped 1 base and J dropped 4; count of bases not matched to a gene: 10. The CDR3 sequence: CASSQGIPLAGGRETQYF. The DNA for the CDR3 is TGCGCCAGCAGCCAAGGAATCCCACTAGCGGGAGGACGAGAGACCCAGTACTTC.

The chain employs TRBV5-1 and TRBJ2-1; D gene unclear. V was clipped by 4 bases and J by 3 bases, with 5 bases between them. Germline V gene sequence: CDR1 SGHRS, CDR2 YFSETQ. The CDR3 runs to 12 residues. CDR3 protein: CASSNNYNEQFF. The CDR3 coding sequence is TGCGCCAGCAGCAATAACTACAATGAGCAGTTCTTC.

The gene calls are TRBV2 and TRBJ2-1; the match to TRBD2 covers 8 bases. Germline CDR1 reads SNHLY; CDR2 reads FYNNEI. The CDR3 has 16 amino acids. V was clipped by 7 bases and J by 3 bases; unmatched bases: 11. This chain's CDR3 is CASMPPGLAGYNEQFF. The CDR3 DNA is TGTGCCAGCATGCCGCCTGGGCTAGCGGGCTACAATGAGCAGTTCTTC.

The CDR3, as DNA: TGCGCCAGCAGCCAAGCGGGGTCCGAGACCCAGTACTTC. This gives the protein CASSQAGSETQYF. The V call is TRBV4-3, the J call TRBJ2-5; D is possibly TRBD2 (5 bases). The CDR3 has 13 amino acids. Looked up from germline, CDR1 is LGHNA and CDR2 is YSLEER. V lost 1 base to trimming and J lost 5 bases, with 8 bases between them.

The chain carries TRBV12-3 or TRBV12-4 and TRBJ1-1; D call uncertain. The ends were cut back, 6 bases at V and 1 base at J, with 9 bases in the middle. This CDR3 is 13 amino acids long. CDR3 sequence (DNA): TGTGCCAGCAGAGGGCAGGAGAACACTGAAGCTTTCTTT. Translated: CASRGQENTEAFF.

The chain combines TRBV19 with TRBJ1-3; D gene uncertain. V was cut by 10 bases and J by 0 bases, with 16 bases left in between. The germline CDR1 and CDR2 sequences are LNHDA and SQIVND (reference sequence). The CDR3 spans 15 residues. The chain's CDR3 is CATTHPWSSGNTIYF. DNA for the CDR3: TGTGCCACAACTCACCCCTGGAGCTCTGGAAACACCATATATTTT.

J is TRBJ2-3 and V is TRBV6-2 or TRBV6-3, with D perhaps matching TRBD2 (6 bases). V was clipped by 2 bases and J by 7 bases, with 16 bases between them. There are 15 residues in the CDR3. Germline V gene data show CDR1 as MNHEY and CDR2 as SVGEGT. This CDR3 reads CASSYAGGRGNTQYF. The CDR3, as DNA: TGTGCCAGCAGTTACGCAGGAGGGCGGGGAAATACGCAGTATTTT.

The chain carries TRBV4-2 and TRBJ1-1; 9 bases are shared with TRBD1. The length of the CDR3 is 17 residues. Germline V gene sequence: CDR1 LGHNA, CDR2 YNFKEQ. The junction had 9 bases not matched to a gene; V was cut back by 0 bases and J by 4 bases. Here the CDR3 reads CASSQEGPGQGGTEAFF. The CDR3 coding sequence is TGTGCCAGCAGCCAAGAGGGGCCGGGACAGGGTGGCACTGAAGCTTTCTTT.

This clone was counted only a few times. The chain has TRBV5-1 and TRBJ1-1, with D perhaps TRBD1 (5 bases). V lost 0 bases to trimming and J lost 3 bases, with 9 bases between them. CDR3 size: 14 residues. Germline lookup yields CDR1 SGHRS and CDR2 YFSETQ. The CDR3 nucleotides read TGCGCCAGCAGCTTGGCGGGACGGCACACTGAAGCTTTCTTT. Translation gives CASSLAGRHTEAFF.

The chain has TRBV20-1 and TRBJ2-3; 9 positions match TRBD1. The CDR3 totals 15 residues. Per germline, CDR1 DFQATT and CDR2 SNEGSKA (reference sequence). Trimming at V came to 3 bases and at J to 2 bases, leaving 6 bases not matched to a gene. The CDR3 loop is CSASRTGAITDTQYF. The CDR3 DNA reads TGCAGTGCTAGTCGGACAGGGGCAATCACAGATACGCAGTATTTT.

The rearrangement joins TRBV5-1 to TRBJ2-2; 8 bases agree with TRBD1. Germline loops: CDR1 SGHRS, CDR2 YFSETQ. V lost 2 bases and J lost 4; bases outside the gene matches: 7. This CDR3 is 16 amino acids long. The CDR3 DNA reads as TGCGCCAGCAGCTTAGGGGACAGGTCTCTCACCGGGGAGCTGTTTTTT. It yields the protein CASSLGDRSLTGELFF.